The clone carrying this TCR beta chain was seen just once. This CDR3 contains 17 residues. CDR1 and CDR2 (germline): SGHVS, FQNEAQ. Trimming pared 0 bases from V and 1 base from J, leaving 13 bases between. The sample belongs to a study of blood T cell repertoires in COVID-19. Study in general: Italy, Spain and the United States were the sources of the convalescent and acute COVID-19 samples. Sources were T cells, B-cell-depleted T cells, or PBMCs; the material itself was cDNA or gDNA.

Cohort placement rested on clinical history that participants reported themselves. Assay: immunoSEQ multiplex PCR; the TCRdb copy retains only in-frame clones and omits some. Of under 200,000 clones listed, 80% are singletons. This TCR was sampled from a woman between 55 and 75 years old who had recovered from COVID-19. Specimen: PBMCs or T cells enriched from blood (not recorded which). This chain links TRBV7-8 with TRBJ1-5; possible D gene TRBD1, 6 bases. In DNA, the CDR3 is TGTGCCAGCAGCTTAGCTTCAGGAGGACAGAGCAATCAGCCCCAGCATTTT. This encodes CASSLASGGQSNQPQHF.